The source of this T cell receptor beta chain is a study of OX40 agonist ivuxolimab in advanced cancers. TCRdb's table, derived via immunoSEQ multiplex PCR, lists solely in-frame clones and lacks some. The sample records 30,000 to 40,000 clones, approximately 89% being singletons. Deletions cut 0 bases from V and 3 bases from J, with 13 bases between. The CDR3 has 15 amino acids. CDR1 is SGHRS and CDR2 is YFSETQ in the germline V gene. Sequenced material: CD4+ or CD8+ T cells sorted from blood, taken in a trial of the OX40 agonist ivuxolimab. The origin of this receptor is an adult with an advanced solid tumor such as melanoma, head and neck, liver or kidney cancer. V and J are TRBV5-1 and TRBJ2-7; the D is unclear. CDR3 DNA sequence: TGCGCCAGCAGCTTGGTTACTCGTTACCACTACGAGCAGTACTTC. This sequence encodes CASSLVTRYHYEQYF. Using reference TRBV5-1 and TRBJ2-7 for the parts outside the CDR3, the full variable domain is KAGVTQTPRYLIKTRGQQVTLSCSPISGHRSVSWYQQTPGQGLQFLFEYFSETQRNKGNFPGRFSGRQFSNSRSEMNVSTLELGDSALYLCASSLVTRYHYEQYFGPGTRLTVT.